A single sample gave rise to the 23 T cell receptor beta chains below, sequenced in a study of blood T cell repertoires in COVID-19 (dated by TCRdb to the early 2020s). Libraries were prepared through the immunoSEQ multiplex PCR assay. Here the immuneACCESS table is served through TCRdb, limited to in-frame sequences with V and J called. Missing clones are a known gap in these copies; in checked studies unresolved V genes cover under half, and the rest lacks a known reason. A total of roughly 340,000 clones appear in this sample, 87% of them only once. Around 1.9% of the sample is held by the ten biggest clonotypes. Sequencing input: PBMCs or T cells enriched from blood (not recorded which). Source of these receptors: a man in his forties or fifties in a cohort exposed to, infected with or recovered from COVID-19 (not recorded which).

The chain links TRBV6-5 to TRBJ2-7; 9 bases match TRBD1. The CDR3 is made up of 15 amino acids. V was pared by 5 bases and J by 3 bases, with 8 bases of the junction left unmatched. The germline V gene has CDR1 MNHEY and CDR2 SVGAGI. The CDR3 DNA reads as TGTGCCAGCAGTCCACCGACAGGGGGAGGCTACGAGCAGTACTTC. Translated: CASSPPTGGGYEQYF.

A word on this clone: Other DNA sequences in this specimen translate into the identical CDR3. CDR3 in DNA: TGTGCCAGCAGCCCAGGACAGGGGGCCTATGGCTACACCTTC. This encodes CASSPGQGAYGYTF. This rearrangement joins TRBV28 to TRBJ1-2; TRBD1 aligns across 11 bases. This CDR3 spans 14 amino acids. V lost 6 bases to trimming and J lost 4 bases; unmatched junction nucleotides: 4. CDR1 is MDHEN, CDR2 SYDVKM, per germline.

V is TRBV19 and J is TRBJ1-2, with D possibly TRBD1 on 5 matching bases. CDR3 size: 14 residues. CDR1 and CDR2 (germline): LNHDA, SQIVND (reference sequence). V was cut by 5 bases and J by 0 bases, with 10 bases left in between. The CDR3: CASSWGRANYGYTF. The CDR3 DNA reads TGTGCCAGTAGTTGGGGCAGGGCTAACTATGGCTACACCTTC.

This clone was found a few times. The CDR3 region is CASSLTGYYGYTF. For the CDR3, the DNA is TGTGCCAGCAGTTTAACAGGTTACTATGGCTACACCTTC. V is TRBV27 and J is TRBJ1-2, with D perhaps matching TRBD1 (5 bases). V was pared by 2 bases and J by 3 bases, with 7 bases between. The CDR3 is 13 amino acids. Germline V lookup: CDR1 MNHEY, CDR2 SMNVEV (reference sequence).

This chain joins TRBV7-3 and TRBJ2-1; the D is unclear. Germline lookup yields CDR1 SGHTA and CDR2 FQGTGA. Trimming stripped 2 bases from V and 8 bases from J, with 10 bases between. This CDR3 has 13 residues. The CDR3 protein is CASSLDTFDEQFF. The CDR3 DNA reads TGTGCCAGCAGCTTAGACACCTTCGATGAGCAGTTCTTC.

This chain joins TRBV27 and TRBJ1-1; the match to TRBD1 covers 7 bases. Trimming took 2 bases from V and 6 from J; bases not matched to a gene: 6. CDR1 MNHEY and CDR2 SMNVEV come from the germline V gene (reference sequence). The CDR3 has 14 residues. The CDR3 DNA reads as TGTGCCAGCAGTTTAACAGGGGTGCCCTCTGAAGCTTTCTTT. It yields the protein CASSLTGVPSEAFF.

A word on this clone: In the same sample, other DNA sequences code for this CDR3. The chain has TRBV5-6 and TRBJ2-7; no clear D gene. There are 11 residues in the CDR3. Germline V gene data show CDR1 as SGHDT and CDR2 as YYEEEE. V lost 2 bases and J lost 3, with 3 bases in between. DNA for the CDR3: TGTGCCAGCAGCTTCGGCTACGAGCAGTACTTC. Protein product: CASSFGYEQYF.

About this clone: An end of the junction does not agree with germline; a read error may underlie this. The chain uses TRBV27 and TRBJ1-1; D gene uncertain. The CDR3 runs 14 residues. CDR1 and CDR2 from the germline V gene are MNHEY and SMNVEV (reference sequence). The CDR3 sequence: CASSNTASFTSLIF. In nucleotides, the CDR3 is TGTGCCAGCAGCAATACCGCCTCTTTTACCTCTCTAATATTT.

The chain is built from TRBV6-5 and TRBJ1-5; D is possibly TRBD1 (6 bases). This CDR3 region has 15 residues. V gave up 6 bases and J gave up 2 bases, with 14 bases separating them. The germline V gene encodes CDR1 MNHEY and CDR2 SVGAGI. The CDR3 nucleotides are TGTGCCAGCAGACCAAATCGACAGGGCAATCAGCCCCAGCATTTT. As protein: CASRPNRQGNQPQHF.

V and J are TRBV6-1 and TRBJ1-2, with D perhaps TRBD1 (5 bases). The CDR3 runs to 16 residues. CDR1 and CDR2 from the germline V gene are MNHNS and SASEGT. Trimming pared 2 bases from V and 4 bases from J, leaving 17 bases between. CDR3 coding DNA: TGTGCCAGCAGTGAAATGGGACTAGCTCGCCTCTATGGCTACACCTTC. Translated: CASSEMGLARLYGYTF.

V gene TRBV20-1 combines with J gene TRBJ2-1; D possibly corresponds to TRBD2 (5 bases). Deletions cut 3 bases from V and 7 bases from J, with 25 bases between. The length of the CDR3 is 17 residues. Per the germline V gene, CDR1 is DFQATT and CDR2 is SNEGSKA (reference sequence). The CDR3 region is CSASAPKAARHWNEQFF. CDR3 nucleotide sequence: TGCAGTGCTAGTGCCCCTAAAGCGGCCCGCCATTGGAATGAGCAGTTCTTC.

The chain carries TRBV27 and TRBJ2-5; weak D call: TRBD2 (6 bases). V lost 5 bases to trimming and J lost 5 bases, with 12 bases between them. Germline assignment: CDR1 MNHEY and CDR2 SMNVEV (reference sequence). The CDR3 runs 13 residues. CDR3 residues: CASSPRRAETQYF. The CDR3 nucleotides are TGTGCCAGCAGTCCCCGGAGGGCGGAGACCCAGTACTTC.

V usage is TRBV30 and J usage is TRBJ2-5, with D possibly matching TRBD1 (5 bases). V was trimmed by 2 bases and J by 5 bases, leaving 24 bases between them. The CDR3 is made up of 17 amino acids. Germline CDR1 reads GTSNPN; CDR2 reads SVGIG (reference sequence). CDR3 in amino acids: CAWSKGWGTSGPETQYF. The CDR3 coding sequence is TGTGCCTGGAGTAAGGGGTGGGGCACCTCTGGCCCGGAGACCCAGTACTTC.

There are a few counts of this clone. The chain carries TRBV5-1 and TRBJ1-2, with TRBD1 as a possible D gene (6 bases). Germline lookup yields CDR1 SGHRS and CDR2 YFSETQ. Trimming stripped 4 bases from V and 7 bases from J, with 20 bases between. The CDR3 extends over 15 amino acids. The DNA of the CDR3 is TGCGCCAGCAGCACAAACCCGGGACAAGCAGGTGGCTACACCTTC. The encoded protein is CASSTNPGQAGGYTF.

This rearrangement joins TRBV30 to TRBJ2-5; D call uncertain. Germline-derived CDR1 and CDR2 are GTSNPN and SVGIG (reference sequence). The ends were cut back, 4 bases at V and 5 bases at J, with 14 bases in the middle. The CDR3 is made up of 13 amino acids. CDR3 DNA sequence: TGTGCCTGGACTACCGCGGAGAGGGAGACCCAGTACTTC. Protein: CAWTTAERETQYF.

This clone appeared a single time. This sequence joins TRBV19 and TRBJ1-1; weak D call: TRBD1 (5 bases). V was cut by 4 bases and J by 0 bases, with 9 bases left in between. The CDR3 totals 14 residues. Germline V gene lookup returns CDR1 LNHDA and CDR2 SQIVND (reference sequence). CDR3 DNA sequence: TGTGCCAGTAGTACTGACAGCCTGAACACTGAAGCTTTCTTT. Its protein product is CASSTDSLNTEAFF.

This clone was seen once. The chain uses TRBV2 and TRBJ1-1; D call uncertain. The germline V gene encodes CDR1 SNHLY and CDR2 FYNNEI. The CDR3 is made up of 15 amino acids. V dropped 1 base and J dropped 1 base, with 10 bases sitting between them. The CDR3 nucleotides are TGTGCCAGCAGTGAAGAAAGACTGCAGAACACTGAAGCTTTCTTT. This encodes CASSEERLQNTEAFF. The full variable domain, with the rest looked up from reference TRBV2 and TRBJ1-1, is EPEVTQTPSHQVTQMGQEVILRCVPISNHLYFYWYRQILGQKVEFLVSFYNNEISEKSEIFDDQFSVERPDGSNFTLKIRSTKLEDSAMYFCASSEERLQNTEAFFGQGTRLTVV.

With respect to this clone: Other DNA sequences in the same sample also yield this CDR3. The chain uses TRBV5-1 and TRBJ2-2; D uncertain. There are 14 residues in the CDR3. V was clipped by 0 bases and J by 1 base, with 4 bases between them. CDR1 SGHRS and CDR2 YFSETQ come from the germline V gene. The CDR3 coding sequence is TGCGCCAGCAGCTTGGCCGGGAACACCGGGGAGCTGTTTTTT. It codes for CASSLAGNTGELFF.

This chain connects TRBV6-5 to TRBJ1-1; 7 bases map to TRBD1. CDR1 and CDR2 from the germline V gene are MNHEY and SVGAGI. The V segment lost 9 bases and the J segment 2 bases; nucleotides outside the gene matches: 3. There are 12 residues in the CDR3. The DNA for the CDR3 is TGTGCCAGTTACAGGGGAAACACTGAAGCTTTCTTT. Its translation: CASYRGNTEAFF.

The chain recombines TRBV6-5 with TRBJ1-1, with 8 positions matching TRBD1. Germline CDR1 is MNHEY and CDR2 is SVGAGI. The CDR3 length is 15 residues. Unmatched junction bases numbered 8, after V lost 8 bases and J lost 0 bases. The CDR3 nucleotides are TGTGCCAGCCTCGACGGGACAGGATTGAACACTGAAGCTTTCTTT. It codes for CASLDGTGLNTEAFF.

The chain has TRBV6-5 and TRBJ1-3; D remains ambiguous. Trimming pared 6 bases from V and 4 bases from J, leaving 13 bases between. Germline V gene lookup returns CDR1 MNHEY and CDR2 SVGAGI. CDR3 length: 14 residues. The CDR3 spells CASRIEGSGNTIYF. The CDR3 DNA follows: TGTGCCAGCAGAATAGAGGGTTCCGGAAACACCATATATTTT.

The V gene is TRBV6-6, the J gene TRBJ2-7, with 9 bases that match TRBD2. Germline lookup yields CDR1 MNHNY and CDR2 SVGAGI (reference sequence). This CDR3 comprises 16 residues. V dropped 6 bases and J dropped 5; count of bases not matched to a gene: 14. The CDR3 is CASRGPVSGSGHEQYF. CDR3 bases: TGTGCCAGCAGGGGACCCGTTAGCGGGAGTGGCCACGAGCAGTACTTC.

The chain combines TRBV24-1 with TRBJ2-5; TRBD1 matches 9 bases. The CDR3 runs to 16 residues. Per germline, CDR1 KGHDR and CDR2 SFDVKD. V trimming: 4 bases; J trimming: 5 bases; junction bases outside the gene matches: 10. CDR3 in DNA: TGTGCCACCAGTGAACAAAACAGGGGGCTCGGGGAGACCCAGTACTTC. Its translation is CATSEQNRGLGETQYF.